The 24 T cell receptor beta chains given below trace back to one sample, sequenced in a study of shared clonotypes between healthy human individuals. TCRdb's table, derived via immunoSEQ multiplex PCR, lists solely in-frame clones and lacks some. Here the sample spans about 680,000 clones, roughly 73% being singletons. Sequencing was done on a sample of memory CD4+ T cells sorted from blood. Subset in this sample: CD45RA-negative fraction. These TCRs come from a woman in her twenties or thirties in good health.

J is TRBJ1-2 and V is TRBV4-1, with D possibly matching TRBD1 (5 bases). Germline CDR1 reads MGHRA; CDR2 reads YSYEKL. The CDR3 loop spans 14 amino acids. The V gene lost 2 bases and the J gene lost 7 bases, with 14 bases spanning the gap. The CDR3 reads CASSQIRPGGGYTF. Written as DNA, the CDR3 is TGCGCCAGCAGCCAAATCAGACCCGGGGGTGGCTACACCTTC.

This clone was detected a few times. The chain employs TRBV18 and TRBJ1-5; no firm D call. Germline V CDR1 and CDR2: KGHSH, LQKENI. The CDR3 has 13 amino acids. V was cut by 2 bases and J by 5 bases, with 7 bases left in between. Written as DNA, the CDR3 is TGTGCCAGCTCACCAGAAGCCGATCAGCCCCAGCATTTT. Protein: CASSPEADQPQHF.

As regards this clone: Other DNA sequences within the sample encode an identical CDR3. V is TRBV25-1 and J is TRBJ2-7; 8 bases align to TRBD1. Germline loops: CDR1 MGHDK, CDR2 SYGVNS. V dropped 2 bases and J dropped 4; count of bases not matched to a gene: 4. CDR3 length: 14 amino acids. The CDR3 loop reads CASSEGTGSYEQYF. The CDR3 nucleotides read TGTGCCAGCAGTGAAGGGACAGGATCGTACGAGCAGTACTTC.

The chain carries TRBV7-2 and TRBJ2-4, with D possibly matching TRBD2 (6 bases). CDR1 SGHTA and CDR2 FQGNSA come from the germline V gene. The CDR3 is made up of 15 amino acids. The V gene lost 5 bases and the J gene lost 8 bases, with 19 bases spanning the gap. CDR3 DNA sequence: TGTGCCAGCAGCCGATTAAGGTCGTCGGGGGACATTCAGTACTTC. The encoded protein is CASSRLRSSGDIQYF.

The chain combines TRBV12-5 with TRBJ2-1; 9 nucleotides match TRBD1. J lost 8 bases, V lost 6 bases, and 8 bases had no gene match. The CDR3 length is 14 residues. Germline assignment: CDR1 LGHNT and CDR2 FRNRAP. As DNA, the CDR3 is TGTGCTAGTGGCCTGACAGGGGGTGTTCATGAGCAGTTCTTC. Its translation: CASGLTGGVHEQFF.

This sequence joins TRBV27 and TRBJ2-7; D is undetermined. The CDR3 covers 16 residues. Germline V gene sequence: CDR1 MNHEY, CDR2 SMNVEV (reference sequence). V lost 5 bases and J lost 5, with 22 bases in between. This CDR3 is CASSPSTVFPWNEQYF. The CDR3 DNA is TGTGCCAGCAGTCCGTCGACTGTTTTCCCCTGGAACGAGCAGTACTTC.

CDR3 residues: CASSLGASWGDTQYF. In nucleotides, the CDR3 is TGTGCCAGCAGCTTAGGTGCCTCGTGGGGAGATACGCAGTATTTT. V is TRBV7-3 and J is TRBJ2-3; D gene ambiguous. The germline V and J ends were trimmed by 2 bases and 5 bases, with 14 bases remaining between them. The germline CDR1 and CDR2 sequences are SGHTA and FQGTGA. The CDR3 spans 15 residues.

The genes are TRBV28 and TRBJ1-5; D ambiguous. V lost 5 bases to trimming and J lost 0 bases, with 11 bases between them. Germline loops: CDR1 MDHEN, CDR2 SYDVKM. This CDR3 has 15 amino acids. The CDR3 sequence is CASSPRGHSNQPQHF. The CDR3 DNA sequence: TGTGCCAGCAGTCCACGGGGTCATAGCAATCAGCCCCAGCATTTT.

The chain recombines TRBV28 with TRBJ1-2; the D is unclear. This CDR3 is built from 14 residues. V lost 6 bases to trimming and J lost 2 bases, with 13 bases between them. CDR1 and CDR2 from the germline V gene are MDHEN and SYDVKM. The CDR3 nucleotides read TGTGCCAGCAGCCGTACGTCGGCCAACTATGGCTACACCTTC. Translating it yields CASSRTSANYGYTF.

The CDR3 protein is CASISEAPNTGELFF. CDR3 in DNA: TGTGCCAGCATTTCGGAGGCCCCGAACACCGGGGAGCTGTTTTTT. This chain joins TRBV2 and TRBJ2-2; tentatively, D is TRBD2 (5 bases). Germline CDR1 SNHLY, CDR2 FYNNEI. The CDR3 consists of 15 residues. The V end lost 7 bases, the J end lost 0 bases, and 12 bases lay between the germline ends.

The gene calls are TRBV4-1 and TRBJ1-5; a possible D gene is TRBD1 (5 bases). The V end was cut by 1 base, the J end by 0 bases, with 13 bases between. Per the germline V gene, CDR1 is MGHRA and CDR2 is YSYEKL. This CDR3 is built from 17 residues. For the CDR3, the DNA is TGCGCCAGCAGCCAAGGCCTGACAGATAATAGCAATCAGCCCCAGCATTTT. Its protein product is CASSQGLTDNSNQPQHF.

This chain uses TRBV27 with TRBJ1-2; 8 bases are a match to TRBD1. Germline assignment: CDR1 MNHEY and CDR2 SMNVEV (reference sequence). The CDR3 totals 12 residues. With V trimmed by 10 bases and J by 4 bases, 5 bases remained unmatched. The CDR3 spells CATSDRGYGYTF. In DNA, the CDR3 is TGTGCCACGTCAGACAGGGGCTATGGCTACACCTTC.

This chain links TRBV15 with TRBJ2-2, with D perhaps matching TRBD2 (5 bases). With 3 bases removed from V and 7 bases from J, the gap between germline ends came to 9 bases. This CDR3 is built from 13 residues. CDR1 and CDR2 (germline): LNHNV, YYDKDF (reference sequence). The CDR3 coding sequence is TGTGCCACCAGCAGGCGGGTTGTCGGGGAGCTGTTTTTT. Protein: CATSRRVVGELFF.

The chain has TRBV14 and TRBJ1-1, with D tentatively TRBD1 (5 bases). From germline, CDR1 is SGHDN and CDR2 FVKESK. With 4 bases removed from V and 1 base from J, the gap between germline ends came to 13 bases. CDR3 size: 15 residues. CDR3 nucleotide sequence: TGTGCCAGCAGCCGGGAGGGGATCCAGAACACTGAAGCTTTCTTT. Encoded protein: CASSREGIQNTEAFF. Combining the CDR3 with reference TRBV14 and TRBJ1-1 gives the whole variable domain EAGVTQFPSHSVIEKGQTVTLRCDPISGHDNLYWYRRVMGKEIKFLLHFVKESKQDESGMPNNRFLAERTGGTYSTLKVQPAELEDSGVYFCASSREGIQNTEAFFGQGTRLTVV.

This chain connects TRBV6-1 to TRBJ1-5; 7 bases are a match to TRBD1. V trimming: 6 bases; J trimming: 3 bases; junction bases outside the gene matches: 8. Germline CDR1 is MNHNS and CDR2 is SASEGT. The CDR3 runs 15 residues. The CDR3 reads CASRGGDRDNQPQHF. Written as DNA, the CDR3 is TGTGCCAGCAGGGGAGGGGACAGAGACAATCAGCCCCAGCATTTT.

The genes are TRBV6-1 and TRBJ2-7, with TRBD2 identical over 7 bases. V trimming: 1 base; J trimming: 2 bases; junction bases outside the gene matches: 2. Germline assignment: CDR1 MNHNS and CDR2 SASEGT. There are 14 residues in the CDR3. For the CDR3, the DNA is TGTGCCAGCAGTGAAGACGGGGGGACCTACGAGCAGTACTTC. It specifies CASSEDGGTYEQYF.

CDR3 DNA sequence: TGCGCCAGCAGCCACCCGGACACAGGCTCCTACAATGAGCAGTTCTTC. It yields the protein CASSHPDTGSYNEQFF. J is TRBJ2-1 and V is TRBV5-1; D possibly corresponds to TRBD1 (5 bases). The CDR3 runs 16 residues. Germline CDR1 SGHRS, CDR2 YFSETQ. The germline V and J ends were trimmed by 4 bases and 0 bases, with 14 bases remaining between them.

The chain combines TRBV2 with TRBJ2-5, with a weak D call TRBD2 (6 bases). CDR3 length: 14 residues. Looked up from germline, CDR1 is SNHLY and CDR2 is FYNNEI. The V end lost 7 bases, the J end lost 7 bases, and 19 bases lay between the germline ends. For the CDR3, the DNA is TGTGCCAGCAAGCCAGAAGGGGACTTTGGGACCCAGTACTTC. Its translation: CASKPEGDFGTQYF.

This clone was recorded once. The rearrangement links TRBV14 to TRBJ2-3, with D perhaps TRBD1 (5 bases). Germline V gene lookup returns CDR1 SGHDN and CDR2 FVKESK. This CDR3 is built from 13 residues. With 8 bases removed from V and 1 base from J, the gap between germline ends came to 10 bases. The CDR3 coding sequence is TGTGCCAGCTCCAGGGTACGCACAGATACGCAGTATTTT. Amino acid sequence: CASSRVRTDTQYF.

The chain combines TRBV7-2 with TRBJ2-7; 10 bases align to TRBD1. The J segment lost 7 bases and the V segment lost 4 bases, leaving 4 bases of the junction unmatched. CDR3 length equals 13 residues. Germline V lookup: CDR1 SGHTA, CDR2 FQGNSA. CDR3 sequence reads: CASSSRTGGEQYF. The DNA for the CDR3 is TGTGCCAGCAGCTCCCGGACAGGGGGAGAGCAGTACTTC.

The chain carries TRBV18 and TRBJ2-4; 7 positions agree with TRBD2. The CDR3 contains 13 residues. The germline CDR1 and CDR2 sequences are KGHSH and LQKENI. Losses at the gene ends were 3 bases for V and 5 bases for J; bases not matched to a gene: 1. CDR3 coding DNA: TGTGCCAGCTCACCGGGGGGGGAAAACATTCAGTACTTC. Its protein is CASSPGGENIQYF.

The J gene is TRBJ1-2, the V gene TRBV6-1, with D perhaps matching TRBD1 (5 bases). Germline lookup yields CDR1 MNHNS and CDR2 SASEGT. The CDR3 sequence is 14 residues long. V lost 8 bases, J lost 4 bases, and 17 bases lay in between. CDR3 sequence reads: CASGPGGVLYGYTF. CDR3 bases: TGTGCCAGCGGGCCCGGGGGGGTCCTCTATGGCTACACCTTC.

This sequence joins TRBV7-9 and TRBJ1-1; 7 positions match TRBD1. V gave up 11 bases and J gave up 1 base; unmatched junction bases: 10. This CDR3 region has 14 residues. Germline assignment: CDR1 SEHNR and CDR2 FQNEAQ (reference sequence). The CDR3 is CAHGTGTANTEAFF. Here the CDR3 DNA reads TGTGCCCACGGGACCGGGACAGCGAACACTGAAGCTTTCTTT.

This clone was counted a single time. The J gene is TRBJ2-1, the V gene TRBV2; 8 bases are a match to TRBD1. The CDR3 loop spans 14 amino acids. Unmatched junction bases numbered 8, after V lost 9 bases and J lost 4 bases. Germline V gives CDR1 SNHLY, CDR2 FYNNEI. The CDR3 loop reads CASLKDRDYNEQFF. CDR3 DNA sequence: TGTGCCAGTCTCAAGGACAGGGATTACAATGAGCAGTTCTTC.